The text below deals with one T cell receptor beta chain. Its antigen remains unknown. The CDR3 length is 15 residues. The ends were cut back, 4 bases at V and 0 bases at J, with 10 bases in the middle. Germline CDR1 reads MNHEY; CDR2 reads SVGAGI. The entry originates in a study of identical twins. Study outcomes and limitations: Memory repertoires lacked the insertion deficit that abundant cord blood beta clonotypes showed.

A universal primer site was added by template switching, and unique molecular identifiers were carried by the cDNA. TCRdb processed the 5' RACE reads anew with MiXCR; each CDR3 protein has one entry. The table has some 900,000 distinct CDR3 sequences, 10% to 15% seen once. This sample also belongs to another study, concerning yellow fever vaccine responses in identical twins.

The chain is built from TRBV6-5 and TRBJ1-3; D uncertain. The sequence was collected from a woman aged 18-29 years in good health. The sequenced material came from PBMCs. The CDR3 DNA is TGTGCCAGCAGTTCTTCAAGGAACTCTGGAAACACCATATATTTT. Amino acids: CASSSSRNSGNTIYF.